This entry features one TCR beta chain sequence. The antigen is not known. With 6 bases removed from V and 5 bases from J, the gap between germline ends came to 14 bases. There are 14 residues in the CDR3. Germline assignment: CDR1 MNHEY and CDR2 SVGAGI. The table came from immunoSEQ multiplex PCR; TCRdb's copy has only in-frame clones and leaves some out. In the table there are under 150,000 clones, more than 75% of which are singletons. These data are taken from a study of T cell responses to AZD1222 COVID-19 vaccine. General study results and limits: White British donors predominated, females outnumbered males, and clonal diversity was possibly underestimated. After two AZD1222 doses, spike-specific TCR breadth and depth rose versus day 0.

This TCR was sampled from an adult in good health. V and J are TRBV6-5 and TRBJ1-3, with D possibly matching TRBD1 (6 bases). Sequences were derived from peripheral blood, sampled on day 0 of AZD1222 vaccination. CDR3 residues: CASRTGIERNTIYF. CDR3 coding DNA: TGTGCCAGCAGGACAGGTATTGAGCGAAACACCATATATTTT.